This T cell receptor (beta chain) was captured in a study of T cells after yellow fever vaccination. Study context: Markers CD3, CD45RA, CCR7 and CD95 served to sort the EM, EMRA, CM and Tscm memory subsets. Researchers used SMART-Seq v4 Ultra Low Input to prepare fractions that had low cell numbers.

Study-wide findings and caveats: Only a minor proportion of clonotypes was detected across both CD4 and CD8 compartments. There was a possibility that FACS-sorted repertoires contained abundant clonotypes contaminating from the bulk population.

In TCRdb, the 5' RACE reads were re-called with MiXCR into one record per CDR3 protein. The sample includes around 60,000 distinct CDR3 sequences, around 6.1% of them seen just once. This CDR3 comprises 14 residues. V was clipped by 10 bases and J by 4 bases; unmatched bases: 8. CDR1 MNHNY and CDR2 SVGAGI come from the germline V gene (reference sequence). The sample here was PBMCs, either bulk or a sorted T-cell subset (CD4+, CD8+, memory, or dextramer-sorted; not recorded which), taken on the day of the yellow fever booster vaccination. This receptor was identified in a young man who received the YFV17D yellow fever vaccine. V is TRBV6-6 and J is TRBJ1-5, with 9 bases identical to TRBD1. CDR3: CATLQGARNQPQHF. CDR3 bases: TGTGCCACCTTACAGGGGGCGCGGAATCAGCCCCAGCATTTT.